These T cell receptor beta chains were read from a single sample in a study of shared T cell receptors in the human thymus. Sequencing used immunoSEQ multiplex PCR; TCRdb keeps in-frame clones, though not all of them. The data show around 340,000 clones, approximately 95% seen once. The sequencing input was thymocytes. These receptors originate from a human donor. The CDR3 runs from the conserved cysteine through the conserved F or W. Each record gives: clone size, J gene, V gene, D gene, CDR3 DNA, CDR3 protein. A D gene is named only where the DNA matches it firmly. The size of a clone is reported for some rows only, either as once, few or many, or as a class for expanded clones.

>NA|TRBJ2-1|TRBV27|TRBD1
TGTGCCAGCACTAAAGGAGACAGGGGCTACAATGAGCAGTTCTTC
CASTKGDRGYNEQFF
>NA|TRBJ2-6|TRBV11-2|NA
TGTGCCAGCAGCTCTGGGGTAGGGGGGTCGGCCTCTGGGGCCAACGTCCTGACTTTC
CASSSGVGGSASGANVLTF
>NA|TRBJ1-1|TRBV2|NA
TGTGCCAGCAACGAACCGGCCGGGTACACTGAAGCTTTCTTT
CASNEPAGYTEAFF
>NA|TRBJ2-7|TRBV28|TRBD2
TGTGCCCACGGGACTAATGAAGTCTACGAGCAGTACTTC
CAHGTNEVYEQYF
>NA|TRBJ1-3|TRBV15|NA
TGTGCCACCAGCGTTAGACAAGGAAACACCATATATTTT
CATSVRQGNTIYF
>NA|TRBJ1-1|TRBV5-6|NA
TGTGCCAGCAGCTTCAAGGGGTATTGTGACACTGAAGCTTTCTTT
CASSFKGYCDTEAFF
>NA|TRBJ2-3|TRBV28|TRBD2
TGTGCCTCATACCCGGGACTAGCGGACACAGATACGCAGTATTTT
CASYPGLADTDTQYF
>NA|TRBJ2-7|TRBV10-3|TRBD1
TGTGCCATCAGTGAGGCAACGAACGGGACAGCGTACTACGAGCAGTACTTC
CAISEATNGTAYYEQYF
>NA|TRBJ1-2|TRBV28|NA
TGTGCCAGCAGTTTACCCGGACAGACAAACTATGGCTACACCTTC
CASSLPGQTNYGYTF
>once|TRBJ2-2|TRBV5-1|NA
TGCGCCAGCAGCTCCTACAGGGAGGCGCACACCGGGGAGCTGTTTTTT
CASSSYREAHTGELFF
>once|TRBJ1-2|TRBV28|TRBD1
TGTGCCAGCAGATTAAGGGGGCGCTTAGACTATGGCTACACCTTC
CASRLRGRLDYGYTF
>NA|TRBJ2-7|TRBV11-3|NA
TGTGCCAGCAGCTCGGGCCCTGGGTACGAGCAGTACTTC
CASSSGPGYEQYF
>NA|TRBJ2-4|TRBV4-3|TRBD2
TGCGCCAGCAGCCAAGAGGGCGGGAGGATAGCCAAAAACATTCAGTACTTC
CASSQEGGRIAKNIQYF